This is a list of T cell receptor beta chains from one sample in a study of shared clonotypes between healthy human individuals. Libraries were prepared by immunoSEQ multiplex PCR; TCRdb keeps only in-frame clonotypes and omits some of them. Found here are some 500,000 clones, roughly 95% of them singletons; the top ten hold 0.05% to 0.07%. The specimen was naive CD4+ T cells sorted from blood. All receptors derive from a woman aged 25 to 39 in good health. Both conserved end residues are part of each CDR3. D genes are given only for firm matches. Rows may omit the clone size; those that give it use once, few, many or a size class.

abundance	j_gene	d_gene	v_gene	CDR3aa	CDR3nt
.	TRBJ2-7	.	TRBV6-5	CASSPLARRYEQYF	TGTGCCAGCAGTCCGCTAGCTAGGAGGTACGAGCAGTACTTC
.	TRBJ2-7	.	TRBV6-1	CASSEMGWYGEQYF	TGTGCCAGCAGTGAAATGGGTTGGTACGGCGAGCAGTACTTC
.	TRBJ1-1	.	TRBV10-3	CATKARPGNTEAFF	TGTGCCACCAAAGCGAGGCCCGGGAACACTGAAGCTTTCTTT
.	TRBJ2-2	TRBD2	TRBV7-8	CASSWGSSGMDTGELFF	TGTGCCAGCAGCTGGGGGTCTAGCGGGATGGACACCGGGGAGCTGTTTTTT
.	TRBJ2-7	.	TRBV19	CASSQFGQKSSYEQYF	TGTGCCAGTAGTCAATTCGGGCAGAAAAGCTCCTACGAGCAGTACTTC
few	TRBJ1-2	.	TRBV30	CAWQGRGYTF	TGTGCCTGGCAGGGTCGTGGCTACACCTTC
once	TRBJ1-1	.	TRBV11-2	CASSLRGEDTEAFF	TGTGCCAGCAGCTTACGAGGTGAGGACACTGAAGCTTTCTTT
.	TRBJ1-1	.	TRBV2	CASSGSYEAFF	TGTGCCAGCAGTGGTAGTTATGAAGCTTTCTTT
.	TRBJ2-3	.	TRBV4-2	CASSQEIADTQYF	TGTGCCAGCAGCCAAGAGATCGCAGATACGCAGTATTTT
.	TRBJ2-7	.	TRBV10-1	CASSELGSGEQYF	TGCGCCAGCAGTGAGCTAGGGAGCGGCGAGCAGTACTTC
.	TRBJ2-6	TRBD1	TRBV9	CASSTSGQTYSGANVLTF	TGTGCCAGCAGCACCTCGGGACAGACCTACTCTGGGGCCAACGTCCTGACTTTC
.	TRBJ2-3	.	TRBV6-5	CASSRDRPRTDTQYF	TGTGCCAGCAGCCGCGACAGGCCCCGGACAGATACGCAGTATTTT
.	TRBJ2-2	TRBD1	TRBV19	CASSHRDRPTGELFF	TGTGCCAGTAGTCACAGGGACAGACCGACCGGGGAGCTGTTTTTT
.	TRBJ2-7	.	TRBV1	CTSSQASGLTYEQYF	TGCACCAGCAGCCAAGCTAGCGGGTTGACCTACGAGCAGTACTTC
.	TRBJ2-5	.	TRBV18	CASSPNQWAQGTQYF	TGTGCCAGCTCACCTAATCAGTGGGCCCAGGGGACCCAGTACTTC
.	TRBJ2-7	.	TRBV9	CASSVRQDSYEQYF	TGTGCCAGCAGCGTAAGACAGGATTCCTACGAGCAGTACTTC
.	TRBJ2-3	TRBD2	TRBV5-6	CASSPGLAGGYTQYF	TGTGCCAGCAGCCCCGGACTAGCGGGAGGTTATACGCAGTATTTT
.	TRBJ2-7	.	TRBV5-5	CASSPALGIAYEQYF	TGTGCCAGCAGCCCCGCCCTGGGAATCGCCTACGAGCAGTACTTC
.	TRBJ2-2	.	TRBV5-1	CASSLVLGSMAGELFF	TGCGCCAGCAGCTTGGTTTTAGGTTCGATGGCCGGGGAGCTGTTTTTT
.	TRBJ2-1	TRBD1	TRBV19	CASRVWGQGNNEQFF	TGTGCCAGTAGGGTTTGGGGACAGGGGAACAATGAGCAGTTCTTC
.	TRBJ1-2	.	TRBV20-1	CSASQLGYTF	TGCAGTGCTTCGCAACTGGGCTACACCTTC
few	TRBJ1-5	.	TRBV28	CASSSGARNQPQHF	TGTGCCAGCAGTTCCGGGGCGCGCAATCAGCCCCAGCATTTT
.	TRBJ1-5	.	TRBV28	CASSFGRTASNQPQHF	TGTGCCAGCAGTTTCGGGAGGACAGCTTCGAATCAGCCCCAGCATTTT
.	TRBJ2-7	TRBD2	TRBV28	CASSLFQASGRRYEQYF	TGTGCCAGCAGTTTATTCCAAGCTAGCGGGCGTAGGTACGAGCAGTACTTC
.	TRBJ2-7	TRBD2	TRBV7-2	CASSAGLAPYEQYF	TGTGCCAGCAGTGCAGGACTAGCCCCCTACGAGCAGTACTTC
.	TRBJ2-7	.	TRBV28	CASSLSSYEQYF	TGTGCCAGCAGCCTTAGCTCCTACGAGCAGTACTTC
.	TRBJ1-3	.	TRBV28	CASSYPGSGNTIYF	TGTGCCAGCAGTTACCCAGGCTCTGGAAACACCATATATTTT
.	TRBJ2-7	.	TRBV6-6	CASSDTGLTYEQYF	TGTGCCAGCAGCGATACAGGGCTTACCTACGAGCAGTACTTC
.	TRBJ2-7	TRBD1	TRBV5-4	CASSRVGQSSYEQYF	TGTGCCAGCAGCCGGGTGGGACAGAGCTCCTACGAGCAGTACTTC
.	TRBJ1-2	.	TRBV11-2	CASSLGGVNYGYTF	TGTGCCAGCAGCTTAGGTGGTGTGAACTATGGCTACACCTTC
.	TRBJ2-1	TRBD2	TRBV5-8	CASSFSGRAYNEQFF	TGTGCCAGCAGTTTTAGCGGGAGGGCGTACAATGAGCAGTTCTTC
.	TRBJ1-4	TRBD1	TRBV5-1	CASSLTRTGGVGEKLFF	TGCGCCAGCAGCTTGACCAGGACAGGGGGCGTCGGAGAAAAACTGTTTTTT
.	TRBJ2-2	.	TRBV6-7	CASSYPSNTGELFF	TGTGCCAGCAGTTACCCCTCCAACACCGGGGAGCTGTTTTTT
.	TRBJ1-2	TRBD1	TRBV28	CASSLGQGGLGYGYTF	TGTGCCAGCAGTTTGGGGCAGGGGGGCCTGGGCTATGGCTACACCTTC
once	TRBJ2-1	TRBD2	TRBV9	CASSPSGRRYNEQFF	TGTGCCAGCAGCCCCAGCGGGAGGAGGTACAATGAGCAGTTCTTC
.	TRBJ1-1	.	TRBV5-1	CASSRDGNTEAFF	TGCGCCAGCAGTCGGGACGGGAACACTGAAGCTTTCTTT
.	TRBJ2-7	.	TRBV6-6	CASSGGQYEQYF	TGTGCCAGCAGTGGCGGACAGTACGAGCAGTACTTC
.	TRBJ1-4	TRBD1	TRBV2	CASSELGQHDEKLFF	TGTGCCAGCAGTGAACTGGGACAGCACGATGAAAAACTGTTTTTT
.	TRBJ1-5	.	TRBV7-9	CAVGGSVGSNQPQHF	TGTGCAGTGGGGGGCTCGGTGGGTAGCAATCAGCCCCAGCATTTT
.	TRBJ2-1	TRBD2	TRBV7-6	CASRSLAGRSYNEQFF	TGTGCCAGCAGGTCACTAGCGGGGCGCTCCTACAATGAGCAGTTCTTC
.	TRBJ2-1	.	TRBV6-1	CASSEILPGNEQFF	TGTGCCAGCAGTGAAATTCTCCCCGGGAATGAGCAGTTCTTC
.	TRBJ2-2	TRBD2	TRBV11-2	CASSQSGSGPGELFF	TGTGCCAGCAGCCAAAGCGGGAGCGGTCCCGGGGAGCTGTTTTTT
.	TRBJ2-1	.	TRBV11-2	CASSLDLGSSYNEQFF	TGTGCCAGCAGCTTAGATCTGGGTAGCTCCTACAATGAGCAGTTCTTC
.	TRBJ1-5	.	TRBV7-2	CASNKQGNQPQHF	TGTGCCAGCAATAAACAGGGCAATCAGCCCCAGCATTTT
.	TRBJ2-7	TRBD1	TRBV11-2	CASSVDRAYEQYF	TGTGCCAGCAGCGTGGACAGGGCCTACGAGCAGTACTTC
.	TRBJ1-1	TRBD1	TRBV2	CASRPTGVTEAFF	TGTGCCAGCAGACCGACAGGGGTTACTGAAGCTTTCTTT
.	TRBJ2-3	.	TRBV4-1	CASSQTGFTDTQYF	TGCGCCAGCAGCCAGACAGGTTTCACAGATACGCAGTATTTT
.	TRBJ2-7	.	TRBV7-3	CASSLTSLGLGEQYF	TGTGCCAGCAGCTTAACCTCGCTGGGTCTGGGGGAGCAGTACTTC
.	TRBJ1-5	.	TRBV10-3	CAISEADSNQPQHF	TGTGCCATCAGTGAGGCAGATAGCAATCAGCCCCAGCATTTT
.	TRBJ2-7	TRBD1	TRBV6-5	CASSYSGDRGAEQYF	TGTGCCAGCAGTTACTCTGGGGACAGGGGCGCCGAGCAGTACTTC
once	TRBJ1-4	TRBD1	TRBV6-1	CASSDGQGSEKLFF	TGTGCCAGCAGTGATGGACAGGGTAGTGAAAAACTGTTTTTT
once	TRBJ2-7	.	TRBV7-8	CASSLVPGGSGGQYF	TGTGCCAGCAGCTTAGTTCCAGGGGGATCCGGGGGGCAGTACTTC
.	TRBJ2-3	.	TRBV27	CASSSGAIFDRTDTQYF	TGTGCCAGCAGCTCTGGTGCTATTTTCGACCGCACAGATACGCAGTATTTT
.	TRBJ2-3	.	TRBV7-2	CASSLAGGLWGDTQYF	TGTGCCAGCAGCTTAGCGGGCGGCTTATGGGGAGATACGCAGTATTTT
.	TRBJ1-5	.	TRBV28	CASSNAIGYRNQPQHF	TGTGCCAGCAGTAACGCTATAGGGTATCGCAATCAGCCCCAGCATTTT
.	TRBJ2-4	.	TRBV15	CATSSPWENIQYF	TGTGCCACCAGCAGCCCGTGGGAAAACATTCAGTACTTC
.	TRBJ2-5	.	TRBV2	CANSRDQRETQYF	TGTGCCAATTCCCGGGACCAAAGGGAGACCCAGTACTTC
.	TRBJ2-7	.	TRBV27	CASRYGPFYEQYF	TGTGCCAGCAGATACGGACCATTTTACGAGCAGTACTTC
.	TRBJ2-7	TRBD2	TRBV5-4	CASSGAPSSGSTYEQYF	TGTGCCAGCAGCGGGGCCCCGAGTAGCGGGAGCACGTACGAGCAGTACTTC
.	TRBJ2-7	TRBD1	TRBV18	CASSPGQVSYEQYF	TGTGCCAGCTCACCGGGACAGGTCTCCTACGAGCAGTACTTC